This T cell receptor beta chain was identified in a study of T cell repertoires in cytomegalovirus infection. TCRdb called the reads again in MiXCR, with one record for every CDR3 protein. The table shows 550,000 to 700,000 distinct CDR3 sequences, with 40% occurring only once. In the case of this clonotype: The antigen is unknown.

This sequence was found in a human donor in good health (CMV status not recorded). Some clones in this sample may be carry-over from other donors' samples. The sequencing used cultured PBMCs, collected from culture after CMV antigen stimulation.

The CDR3 region is CSARDPNPTGGYEQYF. CDR3 DNA sequence: TGCAGTGCTAGAGACCCTAATCCGACAGGAGGCTACGAGCAGTACTTC. The V call is TRBV20-1, the J call TRBJ2-7; TRBD1 is a possible D gene (6 bases). CDR3 size: 16 residues. Germline CDR1 DFQATT, CDR2 SNEGSKA (reference sequence). V dropped 0 bases and J dropped 3 bases, with 18 bases sitting between them.